This section outlines one TCR beta chain sequence together with its context. These data originate in a study of blood T cell repertoires in COVID-19. The germline CDR1 and CDR2 sequences are LGHDT and YNNKEL (reference sequence). The CDR3 consists of 12 residues. The V end was cut by 1 base, the J end by 8 bases, with 6 bases between. Individuals drawn from approximately 22 US areas were about 18 to 95 years old. Participants had their cohort set by participant-reported clinical history. Among Cohort 3 donors, those recovered had two negative PCRs, clearance, or symptom resolution. As handled by the study authors: How many nucleated cells were present was estimated from reference gene primer amplification. Data came from immunoSEQ multiplex PCR; TCRdb stores just in-frame clones and leaves some out. V and J calls and clone size follow that table, whereas D and trimming were derived from the DNA. The profile covers about 480,000 clones, with approximately 88% appearing a single time and less than 2% taken by the ten largest.

The chain recombines TRBV3-1 (or the pseudogene TRBV3-2) with TRBJ1-3; D not resolved. This receptor was obtained from a woman between 40 and 50 years old who had recovered from COVID-19. The sequenced material came from PBMCs or T cells enriched from blood (not recorded which). The CDR3 coding sequence is TGTGCCAGCAGCCAAGTACGCGACACCATATATTTT. This gives the protein CASSQVRDTIYF.